This T cell receptor beta chain was sequenced for a study of neurological immune-mediated disorders. Germline V lookup: CDR1 LNHNV, CDR2 YYDKDF (reference sequence). The CDR3 loop spans 15 amino acids. The ends lost 5 bases at V and 6 bases at J; junction bases unmatched: 8. TCRdb analysed the 5' RACE reads with MiXCR anew, one entry per CDR3 protein. Seen here are roughly 60,000 distinct CDR3 sequences, under 2.5% observed once, and the top ten hold around 3%. Ten or more counts support this clonotype. This receptor was obtained from a man in his forties or fifties with multiple sclerosis. The specimen sequenced was PBMCs. The chain employs TRBV15 and TRBJ1-5, with 9 bases matching TRBD1. CDR3 nucleotides: TGTGCCACCAGCGCCCGGACAGGGGCGAGTCAGCCCCAGCATTTT. It codes for CATSARTGASQPQHF.